The 25 T cell receptor beta chains below come from one sample, sequenced in a study of blood T cell repertoires in COVID-19. Profiled with immunoSEQ multiplex PCR; TCRdb holds only in-frame clones, not every one. The sample yields more than 250,000 clones, around nine tenths seen once. The sample consisted of peripheral blood. These receptor sequences come from a man over 45 with active or convalescent COVID-19.

The gene calls are TRBV28 and TRBJ2-2; D not certain. Trimming took 3 bases from V and 3 from J, leaving 2 bases between them. CDR1 and CDR2 from the germline V gene are MDHEN and SYDVKM. The CDR3 has 12 residues. CDR3 coding DNA: TGTGCCAGCAGTTTCTACACCGGGGAGCTGTTTTTT. Translated: CASSFYTGELFF. Looking up the rest from reference TRBV28 and TRBJ2-2 gives the full variable domain: DVKVTQSSRYLVKRTGEKVFLECVQDMDHENMFWYRQDPGLGLRLIYFSYDVKMKEKGDIPEGYSVSREKKERFSLILESASTNQTSMYLCASSFYTGELFFGEGSRLTVL.

This chain connects TRBV6-5 to TRBJ2-7; the D gene is possibly TRBD2 (5 bases). The CDR3 is made up of 16 amino acids. V gave up 2 bases and J gave up 2 bases, with 16 bases separating them. Germline V gene sequence: CDR1 MNHEY, CDR2 SVGAGI. The CDR3 reads CASSYGGLPSPYEQYF. The CDR3 bases are TGTGCCAGCAGTTACGGCGGGCTACCTTCCCCCTACGAGCAGTACTTC.

CDR3 sequence reads: CASSLNAVSSGELFF. In DNA, the CDR3 is TGTGCCAGCAGCCTAAATGCGGTTTCATCCGGGGAGCTGTTTTTT. The chain recombines TRBV3-1 (or the pseudogene TRBV3-2) with TRBJ2-2; D not resolved. Between the trimmed V and J ends, which lost 4 bases and 6 bases, there was a span of 15 bases. This CDR3 spans 15 amino acids. Germline V lookup: CDR1 LGHDT, CDR2 YNNKEL (reference sequence).

The chain couples TRBV6-2 or TRBV6-3 to TRBJ1-6; maybe TRBD1 (5 bases). This CDR3 contains 16 residues. Trimming removed 6 bases from V and 7 bases from J, with 19 bases in between. The V gene's germline CDR1 is MNHEY and CDR2 SVGEGT. CDR3 region: CASSTSGAGNNSPLHF. CDR3 coding DNA: TGTGCCAGCAGCACTTCCGGAGCAGGGAACAATTCACCCCTCCACTTT.

The chain combines TRBV2 with TRBJ2-7; 9 bases align to TRBD1. Germline assignment: CDR1 SNHLY and CDR2 FYNNEI. J gave up 3 bases and V 5 bases, and 5 bases lay outside the gene matches. This CDR3 is built from 14 residues. The CDR3 reads CASSPGTGLYEQYF. DNA of the CDR3: TGTGCCAGCAGTCCCGGGACAGGGCTCTACGAGCAGTACTTC.

This chain's CDR3 is CASSLQLGGGDTDTQYF. The CDR3 DNA is TGTGCCAGCAGCTTACAGCTCGGCGGGGGGGACACAGATACGCAGTATTTT. This rearrangement joins TRBV13 to TRBJ2-3; 9 bases are shared with TRBD2. Germline CDR1 and CDR2: PRHDT and FYEKMQ (reference sequence). J was trimmed by 2 bases and V by 2 bases; bases with no gene match: 8. The CDR3 is 17 amino acids.

The chain links TRBV7-9 to TRBJ2-5; TRBD2 matches 16 bases. Germline lookup yields CDR1 SEHNR and CDR2 FQNEAQ (reference sequence). The V segment lost 4 bases and the J segment 0 bases; nucleotides outside the gene matches: 5. This CDR3 has 18 residues. CDR3 in amino acids: CASSSGTSGRAYQETQYF. In DNA form, the CDR3 reads TGTGCCAGCAGCTCCGGGACTAGCGGGAGGGCTTACCAAGAGACCCAGTACTTC.

This clone was detected a few times. The identical CDR3 is also encoded by other nucleotide sequences in the sample. This chain connects TRBV4-1 to TRBJ1-5; 9 bases map to TRBD1. Germline V CDR1 and CDR2: MGHRA, YSYEKL. This CDR3 contains 15 residues. The trim removed 4 bases at V and 5 bases at J, leaving 6 bases unmatched. Here the CDR3 reads CASSLVRDRDQPQHF. The CDR3 DNA is TGCGCCAGCAGCCTCGTACGGGACAGGGATCAGCCCCAGCATTTT.

This chain connects TRBV11-3 to TRBJ2-3; TRBD2 is a possible D gene (6 bases). The CDR3 runs 13 residues. Germline assignment: CDR1 SGHNT and CDR2 YENEEA. The V end was cut by 5 bases, the J end by 4 bases, with 10 bases between. The CDR3 nucleotides read TGTGCCAGCAGCCCACCGGGGGCAGATACGCAGTATTTT. As protein: CASSPPGADTQYF.

The chain combines TRBV12-3 or TRBV12-4 with TRBJ1-2, with D possibly TRBD1 on 6 matching bases. Trimming removed 6 bases at V and 5 bases at J, with 13 bases between. This CDR3 is built from 13 residues. The CDR3 DNA is TGTGCCAGCAGCGCACAGGGCTGGTATGGCTACACCTTC. Translation gives CASSAQGWYGYTF.

The V and J genes are TRBV29-1 and TRBJ2-3, with a tentative D call TRBD1 (5 bases). Trimming left V 3 bases short and J 1 base short, with 11 bases between. Germline CDR1 SQVTM, CDR2 ANQGSEA. This CDR3 comprises 14 residues. CDR3: CSVEAPQGTDTQYF. The CDR3 nucleotides are TGCAGCGTTGAGGCCCCACAGGGCACAGATACGCAGTATTTT.

The J gene is TRBJ1-2, the V gene TRBV6-5; TRBD1 matches 9 bases. The CDR3 sequence is 16 residues long. The germline V gene encodes CDR1 MNHEY and CDR2 SVGAGI. J was trimmed by 13 bases and V by 0 bases; bases with no gene match: 15. CDR3 region: CASSYSKSLRDRVLTF. CDR3 nucleotides: TGTGCCAGCAGTTACTCGAAATCCCTGAGGGACAGGGTGCTCACCTTC.

The J gene is TRBJ1-1, the V gene TRBV9; D ambiguous. In germline, CDR1 is SGDLS, CDR2 YYNGEE. The V gene lost 3 bases and the J gene lost 5 bases, with 14 bases spanning the gap. The length of the CDR3 is 14 residues. Here the CDR3 reads CASSGPSGGTEAFF. CDR3 coding DNA: TGTGCCAGCAGCGGCCCGAGCGGAGGGACTGAAGCTTTCTTT.

This clone appeared once. The chain uses TRBV19 and TRBJ1-4; TRBD1 might be the D (5 bases). The germline V and J ends were trimmed by 3 bases and 5 bases, with 13 bases remaining between them. This CDR3 spans 15 amino acids. CDR1 and CDR2 (germline): LNHDA, SQIVND (reference sequence). The DNA for the CDR3 is TGTGCCAGTAGTATCACGGGGGTCTTCAATGAAAAACTGTTTTTT. It yields the protein CASSITGVFNEKLFF. The whole variable domain, remainder taken from reference TRBV19 and TRBJ1-4, is DGGITQSPKYLFRKEGQNVTLSCEQNLNHDAMYWYRQDPGQGLRLIYYSQIVNDFQKGDIAEGYSVSREKKESFPLTVTSAQKNPTAFYLCASSITGVFNEKLFFGSGTQLSVL.

The chain uses TRBV12-3 or TRBV12-4 and TRBJ1-5; maybe TRBD1 (5 bases). The CDR3 is made up of 13 amino acids. Deletions cut 8 bases from V and 9 bases from J, with 17 bases between. The CDR3 DNA is TGTGCCAGCGGCTGGGGGGGTTGGGGGCCCCAGCATTTT. This gives the protein CASGWGGWGPQHF.

The V gene is TRBV3-1 (or the pseudogene TRBV3-2), the J gene TRBJ2-3; tentative D call: TRBD1 (6 bases). This CDR3 has 11 residues. Looked up from germline, CDR1 is LGHDT and CDR2 is YNNKEL (reference sequence). The ends were cut back, 4 bases at V and 11 bases at J, with 10 bases in the middle. The CDR3 sequence is CASSRTEEQYF. CDR3 nucleotides: TGTGCCAGCAGCCGGACAGAGGAGCAGTATTTT.

The chain couples TRBV28 to TRBJ2-7; 8 bases align to TRBD1. The CDR3 is made up of 16 amino acids. Unmatched junction bases numbered 12, after V lost 5 bases and J lost 3 bases. Germline CDR1 reads MDHEN; CDR2 reads SYDVKM. The CDR3 is CASSTWDRKSRYEQYF. The CDR3 nucleotides are TGTGCCAGCAGTACGTGGGACAGGAAGAGTCGCTACGAGCAGTACTTC.

V and J are TRBV28 and TRBJ1-2, with D maybe TRBD1 (6 bases). Looked up from germline, CDR1 is MDHEN and CDR2 is SYDVKM. The CDR3 loop spans 13 amino acids. V gave up 8 bases and J gave up 0 bases, with 10 bases separating them. DNA for the CDR3: TGTGCCAGCCACAGGGAAACTAACTATGGCTACACCTTC. Translated, it gives CASHRETNYGYTF.

V is TRBV18 and J is TRBJ1-4; D gene ambiguous. CDR1 and CDR2 from the germline V gene are KGHSH and LQKENI. V was clipped by 3 bases and J by 8 bases, with 16 bases between them. CDR3 length equals 15 residues. DNA of the CDR3: TGTGCCAGCTCACCCCGGGATCCCCAAGGGGAAAAACTGTTTTTT. Its translation is CASSPRDPQGEKLFF.

V usage is TRBV5-1 and J usage is TRBJ1-4, with D perhaps TRBD1 (5 bases). Trimming took off 4 bases at V and 8 bases at J, with 15 bases between the two ends. This CDR3 has 14 residues. The germline gives CDR1 SGHRS, CDR2 YFSETQ. CDR3 nucleotides: TGCGCCAGCAGCCTGGACAACGCCGGGGAAAAACTGTTTTTT. It specifies CASSLDNAGEKLFF.

V and J are TRBV16 and TRBJ1-5, with unresolved D. Germline V gene sequence: CDR1 KGHSY, CDR2 FQNENV. The CDR3 has 14 residues. Trimming took off 0 bases at V and 5 bases at J, with 8 bases between the two ends. The CDR3: CASSQSSQDQPQHF. In DNA, the CDR3 is TGTGCCAGCAGCCAATCCTCCCAGGATCAGCCCCAGCATTTT.

The CDR3 loop reads CARSWTGTSGRSSYEQYF. CDR3 DNA: TGTGCCAGAAGCTGGACCGGGACTAGCGGGAGGTCTAGCTACGAGCAGTACTTC. The genes are TRBV5-3 and TRBJ2-7, with TRBD2 matching over 15 bases. TRBV5-3 is reported as an ORF; its role is uncertain. The CDR3 consists of 18 residues. Losses at the gene ends were 3 bases for V and 3 bases for J; bases not matched to a gene: 10.

Written as DNA, the CDR3 is TGTGCCAGCCGCGGCTTCAATCAGCCCCAGCATTTT. It codes for CASRGFNQPQHF. The rearrangement links TRBV28 to TRBJ1-5, with unresolved D. This CDR3 is built from 12 residues. In germline, CDR1 is MDHEN, CDR2 SYDVKM. Between the trimmed V and J ends, which lost 8 bases and 3 bases, there was a span of 8 bases.

The CDR3 coding sequence is TGTGCCAGCAGCCCCGCGGACCTCGGGACTGCCGTGTTGGGCTACACCTTC. Amino acid sequence: CASSPADLGTAVLGYTF. V gene TRBV3-1 (or the pseudogene TRBV3-2) combines with J gene TRBJ1-2; weak D call: TRBD1 (5 bases). This CDR3 spans 17 amino acids. The ends were cut back, 4 bases at V and 8 bases at J, with 26 bases in the middle. Germline assignment: CDR1 LGHDT and CDR2 YNNKEL (reference sequence).

The gene calls are TRBV10-3 and TRBJ2-1, with 12 bases that match TRBD2. The germline V gene has CDR1 ENHRY and CDR2 SYGVKD. Unmatched junction bases numbered 10, after V lost 3 bases and J lost 4 bases. The CDR3 totals 18 residues. The CDR3 here is CAISDFLGTSGQYNEQFF. The CDR3 DNA follows: TGTGCCATCAGTGACTTTTTAGGGACTAGCGGGCAGTACAATGAGCAGTTCTTC.